The 18 T cell receptor beta chains presented below share a single source sample, sequenced in a study of cytomegalovirus exposure and HLA in healthy donors. 13 Jbeta primers and 60 Vbeta primers were used for the PCR. The repertoire was sequenced with immunoSEQ multiplex PCR; TCRdb's copy has only in-frame clones and lacks some. The table shows some 170,000 clones, with 78% occurring only once. Sequencing used PBMCs. These TCRs come from a female donor in good health and CMV-seronegative.

A few counts support this clone. The chain joins TRBV5-6 to TRBJ2-1, with TRBD2 matching 10 bases. With 5 bases clipped from V and 5 bases from J, the junction kept 10 bases outside the gene matches. CDR3 length equals 16 residues. Germline V CDR1 and CDR2: SGHDT, YYEEEE. The CDR3 protein is CASSTGRLAGHNEQFF. The DNA for the CDR3 is TGTGCCAGCAGTACAGGCCGACTAGCGGGCCACAATGAGCAGTTCTTC.

This clone was picked up one time. V gene TRBV25-1 combines with J gene TRBJ2-1; 8 nucleotides align to TRBD1. Germline values: CDR1 MGHDK, CDR2 SYGVNS. The CDR3 spans 14 residues. V lost 5 bases to trimming and J lost 4 bases; unmatched junction nucleotides: 4. The CDR3 region has the DNA TGTGCCAGCAGTCGACAGGGGAATTACAATGAGCAGTTCTTC. This codes for CASSRQGNYNEQFF.

This clone was observed a handful of times. The rearrangement links TRBV5-4 to TRBJ2-7; D unclear. CDR3 length equals 14 residues. Germline values: CDR1 SGHNT, CDR2 YYREEE (reference sequence). The V and J ends lost 4 bases and 2 bases respectively, with 13 bases between them. CDR3 DNA sequence: TGTGCCAGCAGCCTTGAGAATTCACCCTACGAGCAGTACTTC. Encoded protein: CASSLENSPYEQYF.

This clone was detected only a few times. Its ends do not fully match the called genes, so a read error is possible. The V gene is TRBV23-1, the J gene TRBJ2-1; weak D call: TRBD1 (5 bases). TRBV23-1 qualifies as an ORF whose function is uncertain. The CDR3 sequence is 16 residues long. The CDR3 protein is CASRQSVQGSYNEQFF. The CDR3 nucleotides read TGCGCCAGCAGGCAATCCGTGCAGGGCTCCTACAATGAGCAGTTCTTC.

This clone has only one observation. This chain links TRBV7-6 with TRBJ2-3, with TRBD2 matching 9 bases. The CDR3 consists of 17 residues. Trimming at V came to 1 base and at J to 0 bases, leaving 5 bases not matched to a gene. CDR1 and CDR2 (germline): SGHVS, FNYEAQ. Here the CDR3 reads CASSLGASGASTDTQYF. The DNA of the CDR3 is TGTGCCAGCAGCTTAGGGGCTAGCGGGGCTAGCACAGATACGCAGTATTTT.

The rearrangement uses TRBV4-2 and TRBJ1-2; TRBD1 matches 10 bases. The CDR3 has 15 residues. Germline CDR1 LGHNA, CDR2 YNFKEQ. The trim removed 4 bases at V and 3 bases at J, leaving 5 bases unmatched. The CDR3 DNA reads as TGTGCCAGCAGCCCAGCCGGGACAGGGGACTATGGCTACACCTTC. Translated, it gives CASSPAGTGDYGYTF.

V usage is TRBV7-2 and J usage is TRBJ1-2; D gene ambiguous. Between the trimmed V and J ends, which lost 3 bases and 8 bases, there was a span of 10 bases. This CDR3 comprises 12 residues. Germline CDR1 is SGHTA and CDR2 is FQGNSA. The CDR3 loop reads CASSLYLEGYTF. CDR3 in DNA: TGTGCCAGCAGCTTGTATCTGGAGGGCTACACCTTC.

CDR3 nucleotides: TGTGCCAGCAAGCCCCGGGACTACCAAGAGACCCAGTACTTC. Protein sequence: CASKPRDYQETQYF. J is TRBJ2-5 and V is TRBV2; weak D call: TRBD2 (6 bases). With 7 bases removed from V and 0 bases from J, the gap between germline ends came to 12 bases. Per the germline V gene, CDR1 is SNHLY and CDR2 is FYNNEI. This CDR3 region has 14 residues.

This clone was observed a handful of times. This same CDR3 is encoded by further DNA sequences in the sample. This chain joins TRBV29-1 and TRBJ2-1; 8 bases fit TRBD1. Losses at the gene ends were 5 bases for V and 7 bases for J; bases not matched to a gene: 1. The CDR3 is 11 amino acids. Germline assignment: CDR1 SQVTM and CDR2 ANQGSEA. The CDR3 sequence: CSVRQGNEQFF. CDR3 nucleotides: TGCAGCGTTCGACAGGGGAATGAGCAGTTCTTC.

With respect to this clone: The CDR3 does not close with the conserved phenylalanine or tryptophan, likely indicating a read error. The chain carries TRBV28 and TRBJ1-1; TRBD1 matches 7 bases. The ends lost 3 bases at V and 4 bases at J; junction bases unmatched: 5. This CDR3 region has 14 residues. In germline, CDR1 is MDHEN, CDR2 SYDVKM. The CDR3 bases are TGTGCCAGCAGTTTGCTCTACAGGGGCACTGAAGCTTTCCTT. Its protein is CASSLLYRGTEAFL.

The sample holds a few counts of this clone. The chain links TRBV6-5 to TRBJ2-7; 8 nucleotides line up with TRBD1. After removal of 6 bases from V and 5 bases from J, the junction contained 6 bases not matched to a gene. Germline V gives CDR1 MNHEY, CDR2 SVGAGI. The CDR3 length is 13 residues. In nucleotides, the CDR3 is TGTGCCAGCAGCACCCGCAGGGGGCACGAGCAGTACTTC. This translates into CASSTRRGHEQYF.

The V gene is TRBV27, the J gene TRBJ2-7, with D unresolved. Trimming took off 2 bases at V and 0 bases at J, with 8 bases between the two ends. This CDR3 comprises 14 residues. The V gene's germline CDR1 is MNHEY and CDR2 SMNVEV (reference sequence). CDR3 in DNA: TGTGCCAGCAGTTTAGCCAGAAGCTCCTACGAGCAGTACTTC. Its protein product is CASSLARSSYEQYF.

This chain connects TRBV7-9 to TRBJ1-3; D is possibly TRBD1 (6 bases). The CDR3 runs 15 residues. The germline V gene has CDR1 SEHNR and CDR2 FQNEAQ (reference sequence). V lost 5 bases to trimming and J lost 4 bases, with 15 bases between them. The CDR3 protein is CASSLTGSGGNTIYF. Written as DNA, the CDR3 is TGTGCCAGCAGCCTCACAGGGTCGGGAGGAAACACCATATATTTT.

The genes are TRBV14 and TRBJ2-7; D is possibly TRBD2 (5 bases). With 6 bases removed from V and 3 bases from J, the gap between germline ends came to 9 bases. This CDR3 is built from 12 residues. Germline assignment: CDR1 SGHDN and CDR2 FVKESK. The CDR3 DNA reads as TGTGCCAGCAGGCTCCGGGACTACGAGCAGTACTTC. Amino acids: CASRLRDYEQYF.

The V call is TRBV11-3, the J call TRBJ2-5; D might be TRBD2 (6 bases). CDR1 is SGHNT and CDR2 is YENEEA in the germline V gene. With 1 base removed from V and 7 bases from J, the gap between germline ends came to 10 bases. This CDR3 is 13 amino acids long. The CDR3 sequence is CASSLGAGGTQYF. The CDR3 nucleotides read TGTGCCAGCAGCTTAGGGGCCGGGGGGACCCAGTACTTC.

This clone was counted a few times. The chain is built from TRBV2 and TRBJ1-4; tentatively, D is TRBD1 (5 bases). The germline gives CDR1 SNHLY, CDR2 FYNNEI. V gave up 4 bases and J gave up 1 base, with 10 bases separating them. This CDR3 is built from 15 residues. CDR3 coding DNA: TGTGCCAGCAGTGGTGTCGGGGGAACTAATGAAAAACTGTTTTTT. Translating it yields CASSGVGGTNEKLFF.

The genes are TRBV4-2 and TRBJ2-5, with D hard to call. Matching the DNA end better, TRBJ2-7 makes the J call doubtful. The CDR3 totals 13 residues. CDR1 LGHNA and CDR2 YNFKEQ come from the germline V gene. The CDR3 DNA reads TGTGCCAGCAGCCCCGAAGTACGCTACGAGCAGTACTTC. This translates into CASSPEVRYEQYF.

CDR3 sequence (DNA): TGTGCCAGCTCACTTCGGACACTCAATACAGATACGCAGTATTTT. Amino acid sequence: CASSLRTLNTDTQYF. This chain uses TRBV18 with TRBJ2-3; tentatively, D is TRBD1 (5 bases). Per the germline V gene, CDR1 is KGHSH and CDR2 is LQKENI. Trimming took off 4 bases at V and 3 bases at J, with 14 bases between the two ends. This CDR3 is built from 15 residues.